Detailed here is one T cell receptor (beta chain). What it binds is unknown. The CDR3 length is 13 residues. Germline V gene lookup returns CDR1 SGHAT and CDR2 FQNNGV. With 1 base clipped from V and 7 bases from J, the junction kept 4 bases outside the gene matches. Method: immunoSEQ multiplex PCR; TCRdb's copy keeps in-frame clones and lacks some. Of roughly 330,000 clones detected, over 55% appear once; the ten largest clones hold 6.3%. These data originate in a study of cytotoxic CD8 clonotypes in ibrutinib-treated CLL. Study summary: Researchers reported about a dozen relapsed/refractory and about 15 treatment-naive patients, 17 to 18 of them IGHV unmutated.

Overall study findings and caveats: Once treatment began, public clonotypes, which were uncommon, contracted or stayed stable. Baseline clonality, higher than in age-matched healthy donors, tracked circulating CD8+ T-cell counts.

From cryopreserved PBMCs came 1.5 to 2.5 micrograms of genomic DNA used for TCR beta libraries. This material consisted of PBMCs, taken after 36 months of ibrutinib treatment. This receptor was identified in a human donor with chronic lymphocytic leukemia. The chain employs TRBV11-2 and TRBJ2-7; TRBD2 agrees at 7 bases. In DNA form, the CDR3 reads TGTGCCAGCAGCTTAGTGAGGGGAGGGGAGCAGTACTTC. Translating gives CASSLVRGGEQYF.